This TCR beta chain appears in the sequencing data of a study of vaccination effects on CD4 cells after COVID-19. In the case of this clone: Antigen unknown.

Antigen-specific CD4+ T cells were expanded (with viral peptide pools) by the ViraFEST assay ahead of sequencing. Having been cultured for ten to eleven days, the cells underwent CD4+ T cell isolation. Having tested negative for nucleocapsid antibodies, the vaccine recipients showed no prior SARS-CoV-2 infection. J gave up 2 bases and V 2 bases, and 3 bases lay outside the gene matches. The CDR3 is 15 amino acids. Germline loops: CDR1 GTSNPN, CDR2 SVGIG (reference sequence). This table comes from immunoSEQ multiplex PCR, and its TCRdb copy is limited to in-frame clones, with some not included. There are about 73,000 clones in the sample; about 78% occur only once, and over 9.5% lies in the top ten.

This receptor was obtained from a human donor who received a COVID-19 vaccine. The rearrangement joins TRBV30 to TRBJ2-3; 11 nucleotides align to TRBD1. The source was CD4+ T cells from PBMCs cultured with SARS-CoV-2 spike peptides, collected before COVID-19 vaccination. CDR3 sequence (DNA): TGTGCCTGGAGTAGGACAGGGGGCCCCACAGATACGCAGTATTTT. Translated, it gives CAWSRTGGPTDTQYF.